This T cell receptor (beta chain) is drawn from a study of identical twins (dated by TCRdb to about 2016). At the level of the whole study: To test whether fetal clonotypes persist, the study used deep sequencing on TCR alpha and beta repertoires from monozygotic twins, unrelated adults of various ages, and cord blood. To rule out contamination, replicate twin experiments were performed at different times with different library preparation protocols. What the research found in general, with its limitations: Invariant T cells such as MAIT and iNKT could partly confound zero-insertion analyses, although diverse VJ usage argued against such confounding for most clonotypes. Because the same donors could not be followed over many years, the conclusions depended on cross-sectional statistical analysis. Abundant cord blood beta clonotypes had fewer insertions, young adult naive repertoires showed a similar but weaker trend, and memory repertoires showed no such trend. In monozygotic twins, out-of-frame TCR alpha sharing was systematically underestimated by recombination models, although the models agreed with sharing between unrelated individuals. Compared with coincidental sharing between unrelated individuals, out-of-frame TCR alpha sequences shared between twins showed an excess of sequences with low generation probability. In beta out-of-frame sequences, excess twin sharing was weaker, because having fewer shared sequences lowered the signal-to-noise ratio.

This clonotype was seen repeatedly, ten times or more. What antigen it recognizes has not been identified. No quality values exist for individual bases; no much larger clone is one base distant. The CDR3 runs 15 residues from the cysteine to the phenylalanine. The sequence is cut down to CDR3 DNA, 45 bases in frame from base 1. Taken from the germline V gene (reference sequence), the CDR1 and CDR2 loops are SEHNR and FQNEAQ. After removal of 7 bases from V and 8 bases from J, the junction retains 7 bases not matched to a gene. Every donor in the study was a healthy Caucasian. The twin cohort consisted of three pairs of female monozygotic twins, all aged roughly 18 to 30 years. RNA for TCR libraries was isolated from peripheral blood mononuclear cells. The method was 5' RACE. The instrument given in TCRdb is Illumina HiSeq 2000. Template switching added a universal primer binding site, and the final cDNA carried a unique molecular identifier that allowed TCR cDNA molecules to be counted accurately. First-strand cDNA for TCR alpha and beta chains was synthesized from specific primers in the conserved constant-segment region. Each cDNA library was double barcoded, with a SMART-Mk sample barcode plus Illumina barcodes, to control for contamination. Two successive PCR steps introduced TruSeq adapter sequences along with Illumina sample barcodes. Sequencing of the TCR alpha and beta cDNA libraries was done on the Illumina HiSeq platform using custom primers. Per the source publication's procedure: MiGEC was used to process raw reads and extract unique molecular identifiers, and MiXCR was used to find CDR3 positions. For each individual, recombination models were inferred using an EM algorithm with the repgenHMM and IGoR tools. Shared clonotypes were analyzed with the tcR package in R, and sharing was normalized by the product of cloneset sizes. To study raw recombination free of thymic and clonal selection effects, out-of-frame nonproductive sequences were analyzed. TCRdb reanalyzed the raw reads on its own, using fastp at Q25 for trimming and MiXCR for clone calling, and kept in-frame beta chains. Merged by CDR3 protein, the rows form single entries marked with the most common genes and DNA. The V and J calls were not made by the authors but by TCRdb's processing. The sample profile shows some 590,000 distinct CDR3 sequences; over 8.5% of them were found once. Together, the top ten hold around 3.2% of the sample.

These data are also associated with another study on yellow fever vaccine responses in identical twins. As that second study puts it: According to the authors, the vaccine-induced T cell response in identical twins seemed to be partly convergent and partly specific to each individual. The study precisely tracked vaccine-responding T cell clones in identical twins.

Sample: PBMCs. The rearrangement combines TRBV7-9 with TRBJ2-1, with 14 central nucleotides matching TRBD2. This receptor was identified in a woman younger than 30 in good health. The DNA is as follows: TGTGCCAGCACCTTTGGACTAGCGGGGGGCGATGAGCAGTTCTTC. Its product reads: CASTFGLAGGDEQFF. Joined to the reference TRBV7-9 and TRBJ2-1 proteins, this CDR3 gives the full variable domain: DTGVSQNPRHKITKRGQNVTFRCDPISEHNRLYWYRQTLGQGPEFLTYFQNEAQLEKSRLLSDRFSAERPKGSFSTLEIQRTEQGDSAMYLCASTFGLAGGDEQFFGPGTRLTVL.